This passage covers 15 T cell receptor beta chains from one sample sequenced in a study of cytomegalovirus exposure and HLA in healthy donors. Method: immunoSEQ multiplex PCR; TCRdb's copy keeps in-frame clones and lacks some. This sample yields some 130,000 clones, of which just under 85% are seen a single time; 25% to 30% belongs to the top ten. Sequenced input: PBMCs. The receptors here all came from a man aged 25-40 years in good health and CMV-seropositive.

The gene calls are TRBV7-9 and TRBJ2-7, with TRBD2 matching over 13 bases. There are 17 residues in the CDR3. Germline V gene sequence: CDR1 SEHNR, CDR2 FQNEAQ (reference sequence). V shed 6 bases, J shed 0 bases, and the junction held 8 bases outside the gene matches. In DNA form, the CDR3 reads TGTGCCAGCAGTAACTTGGGGACTAGCGGGACCTCCTACGAGCAGTACTTC. It yields the protein CASSNLGTSGTSYEQYF.

The chain recombines TRBV28 with TRBJ1-6; 10 bases fit TRBD1. V lost 4 bases to trimming and J lost 8 bases; unmatched junction nucleotides: 5. In germline, CDR1 is MDHEN, CDR2 SYDVKM. The CDR3 runs to 15 residues. The CDR3 is CASSSPGTGDSPLHF. The CDR3 DNA follows: TGTGCCAGCAGTTCCCCCGGGACAGGGGATTCACCCCTCCACTTT.

In regard to this clone: The same CDR3 also results from other DNA sequences found in this sample. The rearrangement links TRBV25-1 to TRBJ2-2; 7 bases map to TRBD1. Per germline, CDR1 MGHDK and CDR2 SYGVNS. The CDR3 has 14 residues. The V gene end was trimmed by 6 bases and the J gene end by 2 bases; junction bases not matched to a gene: 3. The CDR3 nucleotides are TGTGCCAGCAGAGACAGGGTTAACACCGGGGAGCTGTTTTTT. Translated: CASRDRVNTGELFF. Looking up the rest from reference TRBV25-1 and TRBJ2-2 gives the full variable domain: EADIYQTPRYLVIGTGKKITLECSQTMGHDKMYWYQQDPGMELHLIHYSYGVNSTEKGDLSSESTVSRIRTEHFPLTLESARPSHTSQYLCASRDRVNTGELFFGEGSRLTVL.

The V call is TRBV5-1, the J call TRBJ1-1; weak D call: TRBD1 (6 bases). Germline lookup yields CDR1 SGHRS and CDR2 YFSETQ. The V end was cut by 2 bases, the J end by 3 bases, with 11 bases between. This CDR3 is built from 14 residues. CDR3 sequence reads: CASSFLQGDTEAFF. The CDR3 DNA is TGCGCCAGCAGCTTCTTACAGGGTGACACTGAAGCTTTCTTT.

V and J are TRBV2 and TRBJ2-1, with 7 nucleotides matching TRBD2. This CDR3 is built from 14 residues. The germline V gene has CDR1 SNHLY and CDR2 FYNNEI. V trimming: 8 bases; J trimming: 10 bases; junction bases outside the gene matches: 14. The CDR3 here is CASLRGTDTQEQFF. CDR3 DNA sequence: TGTGCCAGCCTGCGGGGGACGGACACACAGGAGCAGTTCTTC.

J is TRBJ2-5 and V is TRBV10-3; TRBD2 matches 7 bases. The CDR3 runs to 16 residues. V lost 0 bases and J lost 5; bases outside the gene matches: 9. CDR1 is ENHRY and CDR2 is SYGVKD in the germline V gene. The CDR3 protein is CAISESTPQAGETQYF. The CDR3 region has the DNA TGTGCCATCAGTGAGTCGACTCCTCAAGCGGGGGAGACCCAGTACTTC.

This CDR3 reads CASSDSLGGNEQFF. The DNA for the CDR3 is TGTGCCAGCAGTGACTCGCTTGGCGGAAATGAGCAGTTCTTC. The chain combines TRBV6-4 with TRBJ2-1; no definite D call. This CDR3 comprises 14 residues. Trimming took off 0 bases at V and 7 bases at J, with 10 bases between the two ends. CDR1 is MRHNA and CDR2 is SNTAGT in the germline V gene.

This chain joins TRBV15 and TRBJ2-1, with D perhaps matching TRBD2 (5 bases). Trimming left V 0 bases short and J 4 bases short, with 16 bases between. The CDR3 loop spans 17 amino acids. The V gene's germline CDR1 is LNHNV and CDR2 YYDKDF (reference sequence). The CDR3 loop is CATSRDLLAKKYNEQFF. CDR3 bases: TGTGCCACCAGCAGAGATCTCCTAGCTAAAAAATACAATGAGCAGTTCTTC. Filled out from reference TRBV15 and TRBJ2-1, the complete variable domain reads DAMVIQNPRYQVTQFGKPVTLSCSQTLNHNVMYWYQQKSSQAPKLLFHYYDKDFNNEADTPDNFQSRRPNTSFCFLDIRSPGLGDTAMYLCATSRDLLAKKYNEQFFGPGTRLTVL.

The gene calls are TRBV25-1 and TRBJ1-1, with 12 nucleotides matching TRBD1. Germline CDR1 is MGHDK and CDR2 is SYGVNS. V was pared by 6 bases and J by 10 bases, with 9 bases of the junction left unmatched. The CDR3 is made up of 14 amino acids. The CDR3 protein is CASSVPGQGAVAFF. The CDR3 region has the DNA TGTGCCAGCAGCGTCCCGGGACAGGGGGCAGTAGCTTTCTTT.

This clone showed up just once. The chain is built from TRBV10-3 and TRBJ2-7; perhaps TRBD2 as D (5 bases). The CDR3 is made up of 15 amino acids. In germline, CDR1 is ENHRY, CDR2 SYGVKD. V gave up 3 bases and J gave up 4 bases, with 16 bases separating them. CDR3 residues: CAISDPGNSGYEQYF. The CDR3 nucleotides read TGTGCCATCAGTGACCCGGGAAACTCCGGTTACGAGCAGTACTTC.

The sample holds one count of this clone. The V and J genes are TRBV6-6 and TRBJ1-2; D might be TRBD1 (6 bases). V dropped 0 bases and J dropped 9 bases, with 14 bases sitting between them. This CDR3 comprises 14 residues. In germline, CDR1 is MNHNY, CDR2 SVGAGI (reference sequence). CDR3 sequence: CASSYSNREWSYTF. The CDR3 DNA reads as TGTGCCAGCAGTTACTCGAACAGGGAATGGAGCTACACCTTC.

The gene calls are TRBV9 and TRBJ2-7; a weak D match, TRBD2 (7 bases). There are 15 residues in the CDR3. V lost 3 bases and J 2 bases, leaving 15 bases between the germline ends. Germline CDR1 is SGDLS and CDR2 is YYNGEE. The CDR3 nucleotides are TGTGCCAGCAGCGGGGGGGGGCGAAATCCCTACGAGCAGTACTTC. Translation gives CASSGGGRNPYEQYF.

J is TRBJ2-5 and V is TRBV5-4; 10 bases line up with TRBD2. There are 15 residues in the CDR3. After removal of 1 base from V and 5 bases from J, the junction contained 5 bases not matched to a gene. Germline assignment: CDR1 SGHNT and CDR2 YYREEE (reference sequence). CDR3 nucleotide sequence: TGTGCCAGCAGCTTGCCCAGCGGGGGGGCGGAGACCCAGTACTTC. This sequence encodes CASSLPSGGAETQYF.

This clone was detected a few times. This sequence joins TRBV27 and TRBJ1-2, with 7 bases that match TRBD1. Germline lookup yields CDR1 MNHEY and CDR2 SMNVEV (reference sequence). V lost 5 bases and J lost 6; bases outside the gene matches: 9. This CDR3 is built from 14 residues. CDR3 sequence (DNA): TGTGCCAGCAGTGTGGACAGGTGGGCCCATGGCTACACCTTC. This translates into CASSVDRWAHGYTF.

The chain carries TRBV7-2 and TRBJ2-1; D might be TRBD1 (6 bases). Trimming stripped 4 bases from V and 0 bases from J, with 16 bases between. Germline V lookup: CDR1 SGHTA, CDR2 FQGNSA. This CDR3 comprises 17 residues. The CDR3 nucleotides are TGTGCCAGCAGCTCGCCACAAGGACAGCTCTCCTACAATGAGCAGTTCTTC. Protein: CASSSPQGQLSYNEQFF.